These 6 T cell receptor beta chains share one sample of origin, sequenced in a study of Graves' ophthalmopathy and Graves' hyperthyroidism. TCR beta CDR3 regions were amplified from RNA transcripts. An opening RT-PCR round employed HTBI primers and preceded a second-round multiplex PCR. TCRdb reprocessed the multiplex PCR reads with MiXCR, giving one entry per CDR3 protein. This table has 200,000 to 250,000 distinct CDR3 sequences, around 50% appearing once. Sequenced input: peripheral blood. These receptors were collected from an adult man with Graves' ophthalmopathy.

There are a few counts of this clonotype. The chain joins TRBV7-9 to TRBJ1-5; 7 bases fit TRBD1. The J segment lost 1 base and the V segment lost 5 bases, leaving 2 bases of the junction unmatched. The CDR3 has 14 amino acids. From germline, CDR1 is SEHNR and CDR2 FQNEAQ (reference sequence). For the CDR3, the DNA is TGTGCCAGCAGCCAGACAGGGAGCAATCAGCCCCAGCATTTT. Protein product: CASSQTGSNQPQHF.

The chain joins TRBV6-6 to TRBJ1-6, with D unresolved. The CDR3 is made up of 17 amino acids. The germline gives CDR1 MNHNY, CDR2 SVGAGI (reference sequence). Trimming pared 5 bases from V and 9 bases from J, leaving 23 bases between. This CDR3 is CASSPYESEVVGSPLHF. The CDR3 DNA sequence: TGTGCCAGCAGTCCTTATGAATCGGAGGTGGTAGGTTCACCCCTCCACTTT.

This chain joins TRBV19 and TRBJ2-7, with 10 bases aligning to TRBD2. CDR1 LNHDA and CDR2 SQIVND come from the germline V gene (reference sequence). The CDR3 has 18 amino acids. Trimming took 6 bases from V and 0 from J; bases not matched to a gene: 14. This chain's CDR3 is CASSPLASGSPSSYEQYF. Here the CDR3 DNA reads TGTGCCAGTAGCCCCCTGGCTAGCGGGAGCCCTAGCTCCTACGAGCAGTACTTC.

V usage is TRBV25-1 and J usage is TRBJ1-2; D may be TRBD1 (6 bases). Germline CDR1 MGHDK, CDR2 SYGVNS. V lost 5 bases and J 1 base, leaving 14 bases between the germline ends. CDR3 length equals 15 residues. CDR3 region: CASSSYRALNYGYTF. CDR3 sequence (DNA): TGTGCCAGCAGTTCCTACAGGGCCCTTAACTATGGCTACACCTTC.

This clonotype was observed at least ten times. This chain uses TRBV24-1 with TRBJ2-7; D gene ambiguous. Trimming cost V 7 bases and J 6 bases, with 12 bases left between them. Germline V lookup: CDR1 KGHDR, CDR2 SFDVKD. This CDR3 contains 12 residues. DNA of the CDR3: TGTGCCACCAGCCATTTAACCGGCGAGCAGTACTTC. It encodes CATSHLTGEQYF.

This sequence joins TRBV18 and TRBJ2-7; 10 bases match TRBD1. Germline V gives CDR1 KGHSH, CDR2 LQKENI. The CDR3 is 15 residues long. With 6 bases clipped from V and 0 bases from J, the junction kept 5 bases outside the gene matches. The CDR3 nucleotides read TGTGCCAGCTCCTGGACAGGGGGGAGCTCCTACGAGCAGTACTTC. Protein: CASSWTGGSSYEQYF.